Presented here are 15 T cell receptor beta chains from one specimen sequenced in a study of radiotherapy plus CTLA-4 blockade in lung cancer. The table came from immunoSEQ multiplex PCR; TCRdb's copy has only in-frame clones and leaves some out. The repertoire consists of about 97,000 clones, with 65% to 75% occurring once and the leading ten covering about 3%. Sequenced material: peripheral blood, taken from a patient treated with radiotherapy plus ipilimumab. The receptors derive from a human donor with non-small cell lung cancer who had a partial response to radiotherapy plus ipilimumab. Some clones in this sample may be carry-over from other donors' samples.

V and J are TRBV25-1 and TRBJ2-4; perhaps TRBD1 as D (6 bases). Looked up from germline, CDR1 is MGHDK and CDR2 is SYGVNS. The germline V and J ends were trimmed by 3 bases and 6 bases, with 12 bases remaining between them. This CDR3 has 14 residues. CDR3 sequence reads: CASSDIRGINIQYF. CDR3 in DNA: TGTGCCAGCAGTGACATAAGGGGGATAAACATTCAGTACTTC.

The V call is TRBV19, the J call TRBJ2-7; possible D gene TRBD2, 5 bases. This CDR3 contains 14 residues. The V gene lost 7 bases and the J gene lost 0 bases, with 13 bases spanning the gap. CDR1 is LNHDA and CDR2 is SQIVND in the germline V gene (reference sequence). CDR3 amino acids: CASMGSVISYEQYF. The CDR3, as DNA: TGTGCCAGTATGGGTAGCGTTATCTCCTACGAGCAGTACTTC.

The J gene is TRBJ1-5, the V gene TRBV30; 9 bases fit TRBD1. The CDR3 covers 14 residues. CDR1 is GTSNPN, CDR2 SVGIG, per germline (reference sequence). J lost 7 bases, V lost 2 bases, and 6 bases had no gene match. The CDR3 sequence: CAWSPQGAGQPQHF. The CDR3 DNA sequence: TGTGCCTGGAGTCCACAGGGGGCTGGACAGCCCCAGCATTTT.

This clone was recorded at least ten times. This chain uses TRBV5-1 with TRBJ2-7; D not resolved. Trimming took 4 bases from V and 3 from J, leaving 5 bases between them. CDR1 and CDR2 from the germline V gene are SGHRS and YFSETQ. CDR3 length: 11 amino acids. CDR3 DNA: TGCGCCAGCAGCGATAGCTACGAGCAGTACTTC. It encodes CASSDSYEQYF.

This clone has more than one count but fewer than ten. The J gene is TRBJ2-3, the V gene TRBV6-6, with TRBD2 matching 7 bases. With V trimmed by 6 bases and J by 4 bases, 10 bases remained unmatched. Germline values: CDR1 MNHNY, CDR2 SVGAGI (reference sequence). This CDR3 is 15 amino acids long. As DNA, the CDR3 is TGTGCCAGCAGGGAGGGACTATCACACGCAGATACGCAGTATTTT. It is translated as CASREGLSHADTQYF.

The CDR3 is CASSLAAGGGTDTQYF. DNA of the CDR3: TGTGCCAGCAGCTTAGCGGCGGGAGGGGGGACAGATACGCAGTATTTT. J is TRBJ2-3 and V is TRBV7-2; 9 nucleotides align to TRBD2. Germline CDR1 is SGHTA and CDR2 is FQGNSA. The CDR3 consists of 16 residues. The V segment lost 0 bases and the J segment 3 bases; nucleotides outside the gene matches: 4.

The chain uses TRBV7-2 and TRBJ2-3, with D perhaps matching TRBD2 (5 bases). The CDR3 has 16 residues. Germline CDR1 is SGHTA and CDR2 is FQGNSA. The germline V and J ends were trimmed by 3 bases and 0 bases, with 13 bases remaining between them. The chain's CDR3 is CASSLSFGGSTDTQYF. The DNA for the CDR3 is TGTGCCAGCAGCTTGAGTTTTGGCGGGAGCACAGATACGCAGTATTTT.

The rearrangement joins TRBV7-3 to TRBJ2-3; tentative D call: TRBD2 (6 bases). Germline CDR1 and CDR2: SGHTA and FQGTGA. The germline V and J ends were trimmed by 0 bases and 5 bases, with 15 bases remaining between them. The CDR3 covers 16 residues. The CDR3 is CASSLTPGGVGDTQYF. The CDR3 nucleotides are TGTGCCAGCAGCTTAACGCCGGGCGGGGTTGGAGATACGCAGTATTTT.

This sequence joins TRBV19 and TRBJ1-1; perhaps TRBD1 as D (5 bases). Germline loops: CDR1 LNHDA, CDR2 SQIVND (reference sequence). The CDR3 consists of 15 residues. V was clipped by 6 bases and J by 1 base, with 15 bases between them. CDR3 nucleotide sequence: TGTGCCAGTAGGGCAGGGCTGAGAAAGAACACTGAAGCTTTCTTT. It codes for CASRAGLRKNTEAFF.

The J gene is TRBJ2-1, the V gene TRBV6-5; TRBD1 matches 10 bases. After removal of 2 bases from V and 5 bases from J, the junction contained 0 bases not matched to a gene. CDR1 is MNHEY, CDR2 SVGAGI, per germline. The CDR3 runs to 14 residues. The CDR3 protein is CASSYGTGDNEQFF. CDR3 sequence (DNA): TGTGCCAGCAGTTACGGGACAGGGGACAATGAGCAGTTCTTC.

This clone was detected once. The CDR3 region has the DNA TGTGCCAGTAGGCAGGTTGGCAATTCACCCCTCCACTTT. Amino acid sequence: CASRQVGNSPLHF. This chain links TRBV19 with TRBJ1-6; D unresolved. Germline lookup yields CDR1 LNHDA and CDR2 SQIVND (reference sequence). Trimming shortened V by 6 bases and J by 7 bases, and 10 bases separated the two germline ends. CDR3 size: 13 residues.

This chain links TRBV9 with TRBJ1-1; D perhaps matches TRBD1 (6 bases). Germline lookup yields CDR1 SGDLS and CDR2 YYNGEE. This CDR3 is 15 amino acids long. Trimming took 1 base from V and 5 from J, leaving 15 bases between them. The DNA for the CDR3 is TGTGCCAGCAGCGTAAGGGGGGGAGTAGGGACTGAAGCTTTCTTT. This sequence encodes CASSVRGGVGTEAFF.

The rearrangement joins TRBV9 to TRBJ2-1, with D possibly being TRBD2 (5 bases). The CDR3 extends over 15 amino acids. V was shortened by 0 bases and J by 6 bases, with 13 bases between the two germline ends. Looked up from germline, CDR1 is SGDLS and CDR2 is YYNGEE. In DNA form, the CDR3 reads TGTGCCAGCAGCGTAGGCTTGCGGGCCGTCAATGAGCAGTTCTTC. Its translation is CASSVGLRAVNEQFF.

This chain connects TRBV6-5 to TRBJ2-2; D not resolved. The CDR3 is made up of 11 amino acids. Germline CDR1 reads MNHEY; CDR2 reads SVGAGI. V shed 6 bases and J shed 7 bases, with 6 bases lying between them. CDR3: CASRSNGELFF. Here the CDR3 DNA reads TGTGCCAGCAGGAGTAACGGGGAGCTGTTTTTT.

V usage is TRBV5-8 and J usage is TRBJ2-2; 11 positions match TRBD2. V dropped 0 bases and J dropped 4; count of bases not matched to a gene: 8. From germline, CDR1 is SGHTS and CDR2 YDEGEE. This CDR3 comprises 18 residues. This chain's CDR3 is CASSLAGTSGSTTGELFF. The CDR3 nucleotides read TGTGCCAGCAGCTTGGCCGGCACTAGCGGGAGTACCACCGGGGAGCTGTTTTTT. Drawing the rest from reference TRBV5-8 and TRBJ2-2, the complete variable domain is EAGVTQSPTHLIKTRGQQATLRCSPISGHTSVYWYQQALGLGLQFLLWYDEGEERNRGNFPPRFSGRQFPNYSSELNVNALELEDSALYLCASSLAGTSGSTTGELFFGEGSRLTVL.